The clone carrying this T cell receptor beta chain was found once. Its antigen is as yet unknown. Naive CD8 isolation took CD45RO-negative cells positively selected for CCR7 and excluded terminally differentiated effector memory CD45RA+ cells. This record comes from a study of shared clonotypes between healthy human individuals. Germline CDR1 SGHNT, CDR2 YENEEA. V lost 3 bases and J 4 bases, leaving 3 bases between the germline ends. CDR3 length: 12 residues. Findings of the study overall: When naive CD4 clonotypes were compared across a few donors, 4% to 5.5% were shared.

Clones were read by immunoSEQ multiplex PCR, and TCRdb kept only the in-frame ones, dropping some. The table lists about 580,000 clones, 95% to 98% of them singletons. The sequenced material came from naive CD8+ T cells sorted from blood. The clonotype comes from a man in his thirties or forties in good health. The chain employs TRBV11-3 and TRBJ2-2; D unresolved. The CDR3 reads CASSFGTGELFF. The CDR3 bases are TGTGCCAGCAGCTTTGGCACCGGGGAGCTGTTTTTT.